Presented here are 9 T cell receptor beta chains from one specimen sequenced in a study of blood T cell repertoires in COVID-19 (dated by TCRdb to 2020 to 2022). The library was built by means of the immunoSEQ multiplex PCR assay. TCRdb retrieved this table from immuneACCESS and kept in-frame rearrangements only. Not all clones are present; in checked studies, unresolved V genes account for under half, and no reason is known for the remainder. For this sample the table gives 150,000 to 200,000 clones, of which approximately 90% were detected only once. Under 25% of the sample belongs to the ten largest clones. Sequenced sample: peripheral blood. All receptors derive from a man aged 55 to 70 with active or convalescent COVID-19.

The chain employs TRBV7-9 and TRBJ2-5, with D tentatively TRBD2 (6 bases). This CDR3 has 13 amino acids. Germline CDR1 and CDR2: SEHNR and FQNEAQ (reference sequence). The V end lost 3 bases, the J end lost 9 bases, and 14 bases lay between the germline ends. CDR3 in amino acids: CASSFGSGDAQYF. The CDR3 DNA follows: TGTGCCAGCAGCTTCGGGTCGGGGGACGCCCAGTACTTC.

The CDR3: CASSLFRQAGWNEQFF. The CDR3 DNA reads TGTGCCAGCAGCTTATTTCGGCAGGCAGGGTGGAATGAGCAGTTCTTC. The genes are TRBV7-2 and TRBJ2-1; D possibly corresponds to TRBD1 (5 bases). The CDR3 runs 16 residues. Germline V CDR1 and CDR2: SGHTA, FQGNSA. The V gene lost 2 bases and the J gene lost 7 bases, with 18 bases spanning the gap.

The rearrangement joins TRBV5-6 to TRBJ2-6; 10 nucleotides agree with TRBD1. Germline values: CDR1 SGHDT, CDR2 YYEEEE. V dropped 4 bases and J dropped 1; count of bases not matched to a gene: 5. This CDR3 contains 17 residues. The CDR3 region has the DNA TGTGCCAGCAGCCTATGGGACAGGGGTTCTGGGGCCAACGTCCTGACTTTC. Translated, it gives CASSLWDRGSGANVLTF.

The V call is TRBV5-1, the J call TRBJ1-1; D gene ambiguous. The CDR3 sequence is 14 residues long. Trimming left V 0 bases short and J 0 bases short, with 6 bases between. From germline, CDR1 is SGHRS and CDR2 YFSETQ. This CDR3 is CASSLGSMNTEAFF. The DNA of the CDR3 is TGCGCCAGCAGCTTGGGGTCTATGAACACTGAAGCTTTCTTT.

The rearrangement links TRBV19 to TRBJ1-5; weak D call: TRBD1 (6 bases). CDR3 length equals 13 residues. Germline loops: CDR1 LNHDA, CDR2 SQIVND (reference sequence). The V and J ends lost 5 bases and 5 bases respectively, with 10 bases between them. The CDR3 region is CASSRGAYQPQHF. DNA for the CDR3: TGTGCCAGTAGTCGGGGGGCCTATCAGCCCCAGCATTTT.

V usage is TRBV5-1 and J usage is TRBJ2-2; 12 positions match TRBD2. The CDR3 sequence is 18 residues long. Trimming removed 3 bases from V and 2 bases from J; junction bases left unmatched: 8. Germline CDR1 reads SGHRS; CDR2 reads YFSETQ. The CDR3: CASSSTQTSGGNTGELFF. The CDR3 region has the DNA TGCGCCAGCAGCTCCACCCAGACTAGCGGGGGAAACACCGGGGAGCTGTTTTTT.

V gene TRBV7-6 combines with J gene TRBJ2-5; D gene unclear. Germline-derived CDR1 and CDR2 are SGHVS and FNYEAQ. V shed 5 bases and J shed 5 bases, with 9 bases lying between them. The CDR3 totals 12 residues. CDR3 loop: CASSTQEETQYF. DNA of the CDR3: TGTGCCAGCAGCACCCAAGAGGAGACCCAGTACTTC.

The CDR3: CASRALVFTEAFF. The DNA for the CDR3 is TGTGCCAGCAGGGCCCTGGTTTTCACTGAAGCTTTCTTT. J is TRBJ1-1 and V is TRBV6-5; no definite D call. The CDR3 length is 13 residues. V lost 6 bases to trimming and J lost 4 bases, with 12 bases between them. The germline V gene encodes CDR1 MNHEY and CDR2 SVGAGI.

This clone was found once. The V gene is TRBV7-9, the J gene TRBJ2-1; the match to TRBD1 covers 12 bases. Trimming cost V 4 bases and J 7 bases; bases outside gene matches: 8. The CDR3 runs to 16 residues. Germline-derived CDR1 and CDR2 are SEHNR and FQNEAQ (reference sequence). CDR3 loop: CASSSPGQGALNEQFF. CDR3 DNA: TGTGCCAGCAGCTCACCGGGACAGGGGGCTTTGAATGAGCAGTTCTTC.